This T cell receptor beta chain came from a study of CD8 T cell repertoires and HIV-1 epitope variants. Whole-study context: 1M T cells were kept uncultured as a baseline.

The CDR3 covers 19 residues. The ends lost 4 bases at V and 2 bases at J; junction bases unmatched: 13. Germline V gene data show CDR1 as MDHEN and CDR2 as SYDVKM. A remark on this clone: Its antigen is still unknown.

TCR beta CDR3 was sequenced at survey depth on immunoSEQ. The protocol was immunoSEQ multiplex PCR, while the TCRdb copy is restricted to in-frame clones and leaves out a portion. The sample yields roughly 6,600 clones, around three fifths seen once. The sequenced sample consisted of cultured CD8+ T cells derived from PBMCs. This clonotype was sampled from a male donor with HIV. The rearrangement links TRBV28 to TRBJ2-3, with TRBD2 identical over 12 bases. The DNA of the CDR3 is TGTGCCAGCAGTTCCTCGACTAGCGGGGGCCTCTACCTCACAGATACGCAGTATTTT. Its translation is CASSSSTSGGLYLTDTQYF.